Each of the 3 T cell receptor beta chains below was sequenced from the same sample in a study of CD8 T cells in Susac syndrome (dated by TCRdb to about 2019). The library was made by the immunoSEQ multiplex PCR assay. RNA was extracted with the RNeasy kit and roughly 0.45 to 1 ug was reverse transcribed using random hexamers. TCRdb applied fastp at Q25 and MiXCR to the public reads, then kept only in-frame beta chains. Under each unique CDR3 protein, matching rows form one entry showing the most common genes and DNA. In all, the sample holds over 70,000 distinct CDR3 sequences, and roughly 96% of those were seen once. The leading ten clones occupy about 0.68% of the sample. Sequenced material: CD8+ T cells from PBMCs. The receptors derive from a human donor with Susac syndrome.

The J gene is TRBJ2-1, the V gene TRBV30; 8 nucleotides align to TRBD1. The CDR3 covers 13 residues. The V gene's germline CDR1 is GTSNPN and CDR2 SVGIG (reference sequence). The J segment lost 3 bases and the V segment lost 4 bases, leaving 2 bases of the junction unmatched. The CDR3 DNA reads TGTGCCTGGACACAGGGGGGCTACAATGAGCAGTTCTTC. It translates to CAWTQGGYNEQFF.

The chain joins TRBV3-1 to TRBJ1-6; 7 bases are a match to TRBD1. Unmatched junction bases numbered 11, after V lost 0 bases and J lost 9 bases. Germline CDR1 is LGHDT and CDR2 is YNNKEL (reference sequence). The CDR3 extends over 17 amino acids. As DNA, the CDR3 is TGTGCCAGCAGCCAAGATAATTCGGGGACAGTCTTTTCACCCCTCCACTTT. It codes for CASSQDNSGTVFSPLHF.

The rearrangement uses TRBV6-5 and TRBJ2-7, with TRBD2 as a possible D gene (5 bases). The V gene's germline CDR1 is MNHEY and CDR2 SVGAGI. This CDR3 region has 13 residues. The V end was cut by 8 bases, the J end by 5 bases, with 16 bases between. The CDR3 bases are TGTGCCAGCTCCCGAGGGCCTCGTCACGAGCAGTACTTC. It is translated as CASSRGPRHEQYF.